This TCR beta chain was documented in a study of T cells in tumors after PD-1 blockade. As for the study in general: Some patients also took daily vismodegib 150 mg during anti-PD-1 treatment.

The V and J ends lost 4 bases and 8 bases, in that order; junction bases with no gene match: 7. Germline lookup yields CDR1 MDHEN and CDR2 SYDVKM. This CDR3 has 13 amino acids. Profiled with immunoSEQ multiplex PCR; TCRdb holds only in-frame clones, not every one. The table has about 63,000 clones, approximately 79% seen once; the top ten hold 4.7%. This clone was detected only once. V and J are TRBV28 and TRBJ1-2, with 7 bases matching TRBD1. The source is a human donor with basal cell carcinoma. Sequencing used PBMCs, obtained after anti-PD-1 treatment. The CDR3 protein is CASSSPDRIGYTF. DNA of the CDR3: TGTGCCAGCAGTTCACCGGACAGGATAGGCTACACCTTC.